This entry lists 5 T cell receptor beta chains sequenced from one sample in a study of T cell responses to AZD1222 COVID-19 vaccine. The method was immunoSEQ multiplex PCR; TCRdb's version includes in-frame clones alone and lacks a portion of them. The table includes around 110,000 clones, just under 95% detected once. The starting material was peripheral blood, obtained on day 0 of AZD1222 vaccination. All receptors come from an adult in good health.

The rearrangement uses TRBV11-2 and TRBJ1-6, with TRBD1 matching over 7 bases. Germline assignment: CDR1 SGHAT and CDR2 FQNNGV. The V gene end was trimmed by 8 bases and the J gene end by 6 bases; junction bases not matched to a gene: 4. There are 13 residues in the CDR3. The CDR3: CASFAGGNSPLHF. In DNA, the CDR3 is TGTGCCAGCTTCGCAGGGGGTAATTCACCCCTCCACTTT.

The J gene is TRBJ1-6, the V gene TRBV13; D gene unclear. Trimming shortened V by 5 bases and J by 0 bases, and 14 bases separated the two germline ends. Per germline, CDR1 PRHDT and CDR2 FYEKMQ (reference sequence). The CDR3 is made up of 17 amino acids. The DNA for the CDR3 is TGTGCCAGCAGCCCAAGGGCCTTGAGCTCCTATAATTCACCCCTCCACTTT. Translating it yields CASSPRALSSYNSPLHF.

The V call is TRBV5-8, the J call TRBJ1-1; D unclear. The CDR3 covers 13 residues. V was shortened by 4 bases and J by 4 bases, with 11 bases between the two germline ends. The germline gives CDR1 SGHTS, CDR2 YDEGEE. CDR3 loop: CASSIDVGTEAFF. CDR3 DNA: TGTGCCAGCAGCATTGACGTGGGCACTGAAGCTTTCTTT.

The CDR3 nucleotides are TGCGCCAGCAGCCAAGATTTGATAAACTATGGCTACACCTTC. Amino acids: CASSQDLINYGYTF. The rearrangement links TRBV4-1 to TRBJ1-2; D remains ambiguous. The CDR3 covers 14 residues. Per germline, CDR1 MGHRA and CDR2 YSYEKL. Trimming shortened V by 0 bases and J by 2 bases, and 7 bases separated the two germline ends.

V usage is TRBV6-5 and J usage is TRBJ1-2; weak D call: TRBD1 (6 bases). V gave up 2 bases and J gave up 7 bases, with 17 bases separating them. Germline V gene sequence: CDR1 MNHEY, CDR2 SVGAGI. This CDR3 is built from 15 residues. The CDR3 DNA reads as TGTGCCAGCAGTTACCCCGCGAGGGGGACCTCTGGCTACACCTTC. It specifies CASSYPARGTSGYTF.